The source of this TCR beta chain is a study of tumor-infiltrating lymphocytes in oesophageal squamous cell carcinoma. Each CDR3 protein is one row after TCRdb ran MiXCR on the PCR reads. The sample lists more than 10,000 distinct CDR3 sequences, around 60% occurring once. This clonotype appeared a single time. The sample comprised esophageal tumor tissue. The clonotype originates from a female donor with esophageal squamous cell carcinoma.

The CDR3: CATLETTGFGYTF. In DNA, the CDR3 is TGTGCCACCCTGGAGACTACAGGGTTCGGCTACACCTTC. The rearrangement joins TRBV6-5 to TRBJ1-2; possible D gene TRBD1, 6 bases. The germline V gene encodes CDR1 MNHEY and CDR2 SVGAGI. The CDR3 has 13 residues. The germline V and J ends were trimmed by 10 bases and 8 bases, with 20 bases remaining between them.